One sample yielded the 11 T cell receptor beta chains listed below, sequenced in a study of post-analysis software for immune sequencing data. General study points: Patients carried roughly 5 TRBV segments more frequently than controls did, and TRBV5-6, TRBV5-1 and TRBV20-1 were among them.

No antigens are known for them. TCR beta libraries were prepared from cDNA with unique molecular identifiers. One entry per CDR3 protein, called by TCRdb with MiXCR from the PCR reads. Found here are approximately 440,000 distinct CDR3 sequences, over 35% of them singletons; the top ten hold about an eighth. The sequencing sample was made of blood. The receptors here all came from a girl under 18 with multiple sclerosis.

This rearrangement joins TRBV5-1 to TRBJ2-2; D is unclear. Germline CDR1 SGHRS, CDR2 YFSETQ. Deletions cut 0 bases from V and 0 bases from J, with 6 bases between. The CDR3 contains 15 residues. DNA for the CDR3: TGCGCCAGCAGCTTGGGACACGCGAACACCGGGGAGCTGTTTTTT. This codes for CASSLGHANTGELFF.

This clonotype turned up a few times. CDR3 DNA: TGTGCCAGCAGCCAAGGGGATTGGAATGAGCAGTTCTTC. Translated: CASSQGDWNEQFF. This rearrangement joins TRBV7-9 to TRBJ2-1, with D maybe TRBD1 (5 bases). The V end lost 5 bases, the J end lost 7 bases, and 12 bases lay between the germline ends. Looked up from germline, CDR1 is SEHNR and CDR2 is FQNEAQ (reference sequence). This CDR3 comprises 13 residues.

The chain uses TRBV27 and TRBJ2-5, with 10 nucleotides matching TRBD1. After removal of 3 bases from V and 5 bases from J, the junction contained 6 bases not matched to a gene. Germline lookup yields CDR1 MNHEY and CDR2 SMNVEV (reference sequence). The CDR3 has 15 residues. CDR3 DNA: TGTGCCAGCAGTTTGACCGGGACAGGGGCTGAGACCCAGTACTTC. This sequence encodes CASSLTGTGAETQYF.

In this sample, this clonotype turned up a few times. The CDR3 region is CSVATSGRIAETQYF. The CDR3 DNA is TGCAGCGTTGCTACTAGCGGGAGGATAGCGGAGACCCAGTACTTC. V usage is TRBV29-1 and J usage is TRBJ2-5; 12 bases map to TRBD2. Germline CDR1 SQVTM, CDR2 ANQGSEA. V gave up 4 bases and J gave up 5 bases; unmatched junction bases: 8. The CDR3 sequence is 15 residues long. Filled out from reference TRBV29-1 and TRBJ2-5, the complete variable domain reads SAVISQKPSRDICQRGTSLTIQCQVDSQVTMMFWYRQQPGQSLTLIATANQGSEATYESGFVIDKFPISRPNLTFSTLTVSNMSPEDSSIYLCSVATSGRIAETQYFGPGTRLLVL.

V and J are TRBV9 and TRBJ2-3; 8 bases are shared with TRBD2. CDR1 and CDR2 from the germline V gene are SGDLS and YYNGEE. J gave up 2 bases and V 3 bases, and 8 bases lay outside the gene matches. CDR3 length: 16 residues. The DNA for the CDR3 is TGTGCCAGCAGCGAGCCTGGGACTAGTGACACAGATACGCAGTATTTT. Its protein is CASSEPGTSDTDTQYF.

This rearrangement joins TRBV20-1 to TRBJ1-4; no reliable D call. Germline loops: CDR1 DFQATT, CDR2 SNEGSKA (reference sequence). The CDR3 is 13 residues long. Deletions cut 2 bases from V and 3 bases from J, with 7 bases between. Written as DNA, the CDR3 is TGCAGTGCTAGAACGGCAGCTAATGAAAAACTGTTTTTT. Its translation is CSARTAANEKLFF.

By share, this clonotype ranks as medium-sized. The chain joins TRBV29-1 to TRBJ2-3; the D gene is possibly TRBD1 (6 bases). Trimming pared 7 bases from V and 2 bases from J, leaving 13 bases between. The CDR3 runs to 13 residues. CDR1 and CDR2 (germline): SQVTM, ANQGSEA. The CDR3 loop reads CSAHDRFTDTQYF. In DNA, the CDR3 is TGCAGCGCTCATGACAGGTTCACAGATACGCAGTATTTT.

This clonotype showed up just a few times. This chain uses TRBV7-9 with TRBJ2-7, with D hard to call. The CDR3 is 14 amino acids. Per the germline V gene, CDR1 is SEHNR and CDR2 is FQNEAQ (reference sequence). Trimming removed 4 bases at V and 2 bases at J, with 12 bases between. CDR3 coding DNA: TGTGCCAGCAGCTCCCGGACCCGGACCTACGAGCAGTACTTC. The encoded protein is CASSSRTRTYEQYF.

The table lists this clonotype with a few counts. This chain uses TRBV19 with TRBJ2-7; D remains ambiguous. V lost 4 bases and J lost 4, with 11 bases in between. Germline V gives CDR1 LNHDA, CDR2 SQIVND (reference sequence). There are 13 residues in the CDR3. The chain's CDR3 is CASSTFHGYEQYF. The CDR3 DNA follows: TGTGCCAGTAGTACCTTTCACGGATACGAGCAGTACTTC.

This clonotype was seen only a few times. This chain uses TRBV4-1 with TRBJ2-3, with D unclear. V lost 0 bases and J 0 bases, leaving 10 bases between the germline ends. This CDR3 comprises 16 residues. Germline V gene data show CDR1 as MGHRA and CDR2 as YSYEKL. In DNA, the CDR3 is TGCGCCAGCAGCCAAGATACCAGAACTAGCACAGATACGCAGTATTTT. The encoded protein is CASSQDTRTSTDTQYF.

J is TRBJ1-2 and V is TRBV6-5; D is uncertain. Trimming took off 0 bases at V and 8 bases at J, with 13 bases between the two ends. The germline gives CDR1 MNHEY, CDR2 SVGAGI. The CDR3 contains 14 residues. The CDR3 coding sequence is TGTGCCAGCAGTTACTCGCCCCGGACTGGAGGCTACACCTTC. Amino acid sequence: CASSYSPRTGGYTF.